This T cell receptor beta chain was sequenced for a study of control samples from healthy donors and cancer patients. Generated by immunoSEQ multiplex PCR, the TCRdb table keeps only in-frame clones and is missing some. The data contain 350,000 to 450,000 clones, more than 80% of them singletons. In germline, CDR1 is GTSNPN, CDR2 SVGIG (reference sequence). The CDR3 contains 15 residues. V shed 1 base and J 0 bases; nucleotides not matched to a gene: 0. Sequencing was performed on PBMCs. J is TRBJ2-6 and V is TRBV30; 7 bases agree with TRBD2. The clonotype originates from a man aged 35 to 55 with head and neck cancer. CDR3 amino acids: CAWSGGGSGANVLTF. DNA of the CDR3: TGTGCCTGGAGTGGGGGGGGCTCTGGGGCCAACGTCCTGACTTTC.